The subject of this entry is one T cell receptor (beta chain). This entry comes from a study of T cell responses to AZD1222 COVID-19 vaccine. This CDR3 contains 15 residues. In germline, CDR1 is SGHTA, CDR2 FQGNSA. Deletions cut 5 bases from V and 8 bases from J, with 21 bases between. Clones were sequenced by immunoSEQ multiplex PCR, and TCRdb holds only the in-frame ones, with some missing. The sample has 100,000 to 150,000 clones, approximately 87% seen once. This receptor was taken from an adult in good health. The sample consisted of peripheral blood, taken on day 0 of AZD1222 vaccination. The chain uses TRBV7-2 and TRBJ1-2; D ambiguous. For the CDR3, the DNA is TGTGCCAGCAGCCCGGAATTCCGAAGGGAGGAAGGCTACACCTTC. Protein: CASSPEFRREEGYTF.